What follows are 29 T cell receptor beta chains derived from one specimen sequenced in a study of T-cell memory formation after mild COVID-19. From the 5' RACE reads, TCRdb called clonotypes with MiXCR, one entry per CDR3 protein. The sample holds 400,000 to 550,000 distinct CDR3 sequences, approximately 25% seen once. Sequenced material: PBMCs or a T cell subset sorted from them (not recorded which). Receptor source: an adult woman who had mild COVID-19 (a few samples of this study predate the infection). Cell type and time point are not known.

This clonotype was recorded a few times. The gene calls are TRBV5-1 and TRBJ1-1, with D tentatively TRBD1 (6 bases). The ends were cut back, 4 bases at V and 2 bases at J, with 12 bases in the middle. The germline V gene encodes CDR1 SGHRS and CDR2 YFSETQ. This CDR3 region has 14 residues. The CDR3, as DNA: TGCGCCAGCAGCCCCCGACAGGACAACACTGAAGCTTTCTTT. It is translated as CASSPRQDNTEAFF.

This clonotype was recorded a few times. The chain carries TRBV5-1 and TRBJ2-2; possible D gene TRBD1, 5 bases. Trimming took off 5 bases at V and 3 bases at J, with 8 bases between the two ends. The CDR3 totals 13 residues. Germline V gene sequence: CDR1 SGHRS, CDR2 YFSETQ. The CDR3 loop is CASRSGYTGELFF. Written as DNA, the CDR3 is TGCGCCAGCAGATCAGGGTACACCGGGGAGCTGTTTTTT.

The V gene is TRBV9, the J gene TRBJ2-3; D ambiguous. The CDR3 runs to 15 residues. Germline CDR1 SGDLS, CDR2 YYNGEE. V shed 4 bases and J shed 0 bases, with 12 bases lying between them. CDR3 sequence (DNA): TGTGCCAGCAGCCCCGCAAGGGTTAGCACAGATACGCAGTATTTT. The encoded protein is CASSPARVSTDTQYF.

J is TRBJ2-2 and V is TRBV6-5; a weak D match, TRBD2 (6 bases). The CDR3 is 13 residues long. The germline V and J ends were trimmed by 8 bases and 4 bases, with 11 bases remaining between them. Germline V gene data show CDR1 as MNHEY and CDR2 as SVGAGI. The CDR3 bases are TGTGCCAGCGCGGGCGGGGTCACCGGGGAGCTGTTTTTT. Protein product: CASAGGVTGELFF.

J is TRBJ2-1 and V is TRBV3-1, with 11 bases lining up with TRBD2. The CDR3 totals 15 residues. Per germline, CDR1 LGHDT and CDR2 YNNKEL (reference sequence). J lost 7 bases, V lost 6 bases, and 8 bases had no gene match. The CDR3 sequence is CASRHSGGARNEQFF. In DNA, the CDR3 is TGTGCCAGCAGGCATAGCGGGGGGGCCAGGAATGAGCAGTTCTTC.

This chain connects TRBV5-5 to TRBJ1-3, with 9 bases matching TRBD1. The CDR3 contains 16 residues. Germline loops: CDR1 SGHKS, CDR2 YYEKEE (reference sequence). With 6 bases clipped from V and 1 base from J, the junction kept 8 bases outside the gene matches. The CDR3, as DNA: TGTGCCAGCATCCCGGACAGGGGCCTTTCTGGAAACACCATATATTTT. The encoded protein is CASIPDRGLSGNTIYF.

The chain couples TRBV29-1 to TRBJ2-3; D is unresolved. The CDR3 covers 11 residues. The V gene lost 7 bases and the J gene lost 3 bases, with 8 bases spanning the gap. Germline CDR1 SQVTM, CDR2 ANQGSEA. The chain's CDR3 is CSGGLTDTQYF. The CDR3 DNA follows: TGCAGCGGCGGATTGACAGATACGCAGTATTTT.

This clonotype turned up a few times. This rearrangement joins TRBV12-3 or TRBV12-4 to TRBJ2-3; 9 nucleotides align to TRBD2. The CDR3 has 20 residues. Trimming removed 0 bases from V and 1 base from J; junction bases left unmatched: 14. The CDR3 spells CASSLAPSGIRHEGTDTQYF. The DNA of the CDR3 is TGTGCCAGCAGTTTAGCGCCTAGCGGGATCCGGCACGAAGGCACAGATACGCAGTATTTT.

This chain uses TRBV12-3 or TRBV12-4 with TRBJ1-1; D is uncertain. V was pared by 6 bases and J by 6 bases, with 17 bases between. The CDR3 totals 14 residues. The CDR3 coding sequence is TGTGCCAGCAGACCCGACGGGAGGACGGCTGAAGCTTTCTTT. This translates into CASRPDGRTAEAFF.

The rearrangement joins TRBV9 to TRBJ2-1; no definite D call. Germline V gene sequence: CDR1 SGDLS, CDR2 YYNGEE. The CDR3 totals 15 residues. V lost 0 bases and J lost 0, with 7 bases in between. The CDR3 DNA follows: TGTGCCAGCAGCGTAGAAGCCAGCTCCTACAATGAGCAGTTCTTC. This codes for CASSVEASSYNEQFF. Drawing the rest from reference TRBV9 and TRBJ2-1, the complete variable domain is DSGVTQTPKHLITATGQRVTLRCSPRSGDLSVYWYQQSLDQGLQFLIQYYNGEERAKGNILERFSAQQFPDLHSELNLSSLELGDSALYFCASSVEASSYNEQFFGPGTRLTVL.

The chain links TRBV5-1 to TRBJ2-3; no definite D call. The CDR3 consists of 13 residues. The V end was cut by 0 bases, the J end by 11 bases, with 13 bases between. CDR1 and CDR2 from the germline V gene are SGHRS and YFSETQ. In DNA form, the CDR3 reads TGCGCCAGCAGCTTGGAAGGTGAGCCCCGGCAGTATTTT. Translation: CASSLEGEPRQYF. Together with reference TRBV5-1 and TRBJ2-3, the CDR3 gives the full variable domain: KAGVTQTPRYLIKTRGQQVTLSCSPISGHRSVSWYQQTPGQGLQFLFEYFSETQRNKGNFPGRFSGRQFSNSRSEMNVSTLELGDSALYLCASSLEGEPRQYFGPGTRLTVL.

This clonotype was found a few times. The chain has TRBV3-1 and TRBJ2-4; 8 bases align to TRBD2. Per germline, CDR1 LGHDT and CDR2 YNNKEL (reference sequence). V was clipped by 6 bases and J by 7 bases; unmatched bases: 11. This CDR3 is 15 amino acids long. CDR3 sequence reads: CASSPSRTSRNIQYF. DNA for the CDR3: TGTGCCAGCAGTCCCTCCCGGACTAGCCGGAACATTCAGTACTTC.

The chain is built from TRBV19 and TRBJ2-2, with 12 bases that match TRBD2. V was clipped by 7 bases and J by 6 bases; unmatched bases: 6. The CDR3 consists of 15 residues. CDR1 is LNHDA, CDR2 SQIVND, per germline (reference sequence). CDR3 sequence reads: CASIGTSGLAGELFF. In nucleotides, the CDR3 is TGTGCCAGTATTGGGACTAGCGGGTTGGCCGGGGAGCTGTTTTTT.

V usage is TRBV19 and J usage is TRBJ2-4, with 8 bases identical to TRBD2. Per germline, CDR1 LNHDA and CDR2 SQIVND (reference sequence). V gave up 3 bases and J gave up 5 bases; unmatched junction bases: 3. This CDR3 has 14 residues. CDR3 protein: CASSMSGGENIQYF. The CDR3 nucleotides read TGTGCCAGTAGTATGAGCGGGGGTGAAAACATTCAGTACTTC.

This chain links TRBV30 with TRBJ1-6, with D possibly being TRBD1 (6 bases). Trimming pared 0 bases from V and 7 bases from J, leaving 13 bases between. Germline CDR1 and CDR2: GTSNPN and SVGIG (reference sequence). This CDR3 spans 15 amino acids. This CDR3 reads CAWSVLQGGNSPLHF. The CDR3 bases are TGTGCCTGGAGTGTATTACAGGGCGGCAATTCACCCCTCCACTTT.

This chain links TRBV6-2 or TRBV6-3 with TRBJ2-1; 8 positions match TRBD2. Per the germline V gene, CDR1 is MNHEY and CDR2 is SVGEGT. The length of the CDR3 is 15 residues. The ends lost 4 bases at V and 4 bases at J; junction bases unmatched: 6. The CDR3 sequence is CASSFSGTNYNEQFF. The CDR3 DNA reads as TGTGCCAGCAGTTTTAGCGGGACAAATTACAATGAGCAGTTCTTC.

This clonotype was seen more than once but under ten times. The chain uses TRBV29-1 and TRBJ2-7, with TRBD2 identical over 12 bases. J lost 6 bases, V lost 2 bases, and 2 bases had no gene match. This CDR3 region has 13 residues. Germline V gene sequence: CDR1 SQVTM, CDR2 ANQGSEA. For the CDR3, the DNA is TGCAGCGTTGAACCACTAGCGGGGGGCGAGCAGTACTTC. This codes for CSVEPLAGGEQYF.

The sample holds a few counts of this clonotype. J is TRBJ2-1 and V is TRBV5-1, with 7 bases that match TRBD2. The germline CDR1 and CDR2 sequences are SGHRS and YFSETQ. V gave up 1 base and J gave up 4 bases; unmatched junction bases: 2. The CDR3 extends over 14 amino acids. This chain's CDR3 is CASSLSSGYNEQFF. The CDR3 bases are TGCGCCAGCAGCTTGAGTAGCGGGTACAATGAGCAGTTCTTC.

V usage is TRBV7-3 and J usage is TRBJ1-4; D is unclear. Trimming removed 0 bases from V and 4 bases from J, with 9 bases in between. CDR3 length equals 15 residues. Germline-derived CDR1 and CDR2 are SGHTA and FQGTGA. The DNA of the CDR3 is TGTGCCAGCAGCTTAACCAAAGGGAGTAATGAAAAACTGTTTTTT. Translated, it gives CASSLTKGSNEKLFF.

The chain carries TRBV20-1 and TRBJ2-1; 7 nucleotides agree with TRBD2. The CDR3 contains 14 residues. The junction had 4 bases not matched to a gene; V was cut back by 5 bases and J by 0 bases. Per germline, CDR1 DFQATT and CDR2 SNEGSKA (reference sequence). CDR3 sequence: CSALAVRSYNEQFF. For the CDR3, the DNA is TGCAGTGCTCTAGCGGTCCGCTCCTACAATGAGCAGTTCTTC.

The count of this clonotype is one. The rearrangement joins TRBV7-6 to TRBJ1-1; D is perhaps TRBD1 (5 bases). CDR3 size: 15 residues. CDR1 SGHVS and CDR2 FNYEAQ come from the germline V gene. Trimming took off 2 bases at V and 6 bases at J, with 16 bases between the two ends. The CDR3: CASSLTDSGRSEAFF. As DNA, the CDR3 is TGTGCCAGCAGCTTAACCGATTCAGGGAGATCTGAAGCTTTCTTT.

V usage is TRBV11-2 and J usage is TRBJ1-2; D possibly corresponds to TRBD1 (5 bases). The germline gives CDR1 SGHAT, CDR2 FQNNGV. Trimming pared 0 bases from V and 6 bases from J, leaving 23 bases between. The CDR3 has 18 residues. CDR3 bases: TGTGCCAGCAGCTTAGATATGTGGGGTAGCGGTACAGGCAATGGCTACACCTTC. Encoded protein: CASSLDMWGSGTGNGYTF. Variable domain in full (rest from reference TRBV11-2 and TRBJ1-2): EAGVAQSPRYKIIEKRQSVAFWCNPISGHATLYWYQQILGQGPKLLIQFQNNGVVDDSQLPKDRFSAERLKGVDSTLKIQPAKLEDSAVYLCASSLDMWGSGTGNGYTFGSGTRLTVV.

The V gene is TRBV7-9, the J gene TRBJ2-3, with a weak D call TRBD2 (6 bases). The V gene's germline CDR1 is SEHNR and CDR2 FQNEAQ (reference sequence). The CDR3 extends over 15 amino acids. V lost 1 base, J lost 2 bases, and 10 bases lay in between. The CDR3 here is CASSLVADFTDTQYF. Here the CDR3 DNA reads TGTGCCAGCAGCTTAGTAGCGGATTTCACAGATACGCAGTATTTT.

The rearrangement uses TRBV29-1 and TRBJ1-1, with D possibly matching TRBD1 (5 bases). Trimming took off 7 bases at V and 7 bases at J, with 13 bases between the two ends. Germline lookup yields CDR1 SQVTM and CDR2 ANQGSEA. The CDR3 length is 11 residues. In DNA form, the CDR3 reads TGCAGCGCGGGCCTCGGGGGTGAAGCTTTCTTT. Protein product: CSAGLGGEAFF.

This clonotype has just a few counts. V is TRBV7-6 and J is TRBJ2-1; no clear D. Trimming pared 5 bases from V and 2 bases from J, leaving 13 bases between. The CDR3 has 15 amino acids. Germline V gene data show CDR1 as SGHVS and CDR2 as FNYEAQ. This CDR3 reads CASSPDLSPYNEQFF. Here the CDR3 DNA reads TGTGCCAGCAGCCCGGACCTGTCCCCCTACAATGAGCAGTTCTTC.

CDR3 in DNA: TGTGCCAGCAGACGCACGGCGGGGGGCCGCAATCAGCCCCAGCATTTT. Translated, it gives CASRRTAGGRNQPQHF. The chain uses TRBV6-5 and TRBJ1-5, with D tentatively TRBD1 (6 bases). Trimming took 6 bases from V and 2 from J, leaving 17 bases between them. This CDR3 has 16 amino acids. Germline assignment: CDR1 MNHEY and CDR2 SVGAGI.

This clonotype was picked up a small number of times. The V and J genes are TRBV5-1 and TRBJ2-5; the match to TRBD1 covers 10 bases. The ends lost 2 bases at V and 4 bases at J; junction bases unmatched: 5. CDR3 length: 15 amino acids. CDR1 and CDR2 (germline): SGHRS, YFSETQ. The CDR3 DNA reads TGCGCCAGCAGCTTATCCGGGACAGGGGCAGAGACCCAGTACTTC. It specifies CASSLSGTGAETQYF.

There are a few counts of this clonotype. CDR3 nucleotide sequence: TGTGCCAGCAGTTTAGTTGGTGGGACTAGGAAAACGCAGTATTTT. This sequence encodes CASSLVGGTRKTQYF. This chain uses TRBV12-3 or TRBV12-4 with TRBJ2-3; the match to TRBD2 covers 8 bases. The CDR3 runs 15 residues. Trimming at V came to 1 base and at J to 9 bases, leaving 9 bases not matched to a gene.

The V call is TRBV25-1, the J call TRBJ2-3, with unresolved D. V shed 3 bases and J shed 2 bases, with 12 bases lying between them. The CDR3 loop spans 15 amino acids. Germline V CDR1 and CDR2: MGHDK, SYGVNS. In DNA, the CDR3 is TGTGCCAGCAGTGAGAAGGGTCCAACCACAGATACGCAGTATTTT. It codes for CASSEKGPTTDTQYF.